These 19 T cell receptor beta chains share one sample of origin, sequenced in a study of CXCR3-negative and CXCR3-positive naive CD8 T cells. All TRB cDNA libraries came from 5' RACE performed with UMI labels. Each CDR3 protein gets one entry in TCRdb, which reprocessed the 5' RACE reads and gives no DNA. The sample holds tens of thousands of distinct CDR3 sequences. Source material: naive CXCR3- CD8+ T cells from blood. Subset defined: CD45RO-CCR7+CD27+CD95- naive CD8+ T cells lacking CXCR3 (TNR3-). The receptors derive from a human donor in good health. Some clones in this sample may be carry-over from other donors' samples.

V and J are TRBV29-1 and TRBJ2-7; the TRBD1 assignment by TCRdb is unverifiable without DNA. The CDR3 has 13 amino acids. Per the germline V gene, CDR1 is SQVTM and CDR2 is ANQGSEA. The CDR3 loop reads CSPRTEKSYEQYF.

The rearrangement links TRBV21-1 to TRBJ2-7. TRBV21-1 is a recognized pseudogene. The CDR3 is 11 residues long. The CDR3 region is CASSKVYEQYF.

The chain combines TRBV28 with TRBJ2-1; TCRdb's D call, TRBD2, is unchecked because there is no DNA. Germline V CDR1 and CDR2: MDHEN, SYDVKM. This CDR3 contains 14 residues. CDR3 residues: CASAAGTTYNEQFF.

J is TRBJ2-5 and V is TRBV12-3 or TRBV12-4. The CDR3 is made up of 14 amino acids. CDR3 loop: CASSFQISGETQYF.

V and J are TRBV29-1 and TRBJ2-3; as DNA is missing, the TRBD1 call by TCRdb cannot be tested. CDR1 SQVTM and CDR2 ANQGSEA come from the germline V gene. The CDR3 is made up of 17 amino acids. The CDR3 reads CSVEDGRGSGSSDTQYF.

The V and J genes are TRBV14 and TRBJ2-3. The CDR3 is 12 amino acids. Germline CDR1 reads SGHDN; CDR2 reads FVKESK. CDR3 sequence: CASSQYTDTQYF.

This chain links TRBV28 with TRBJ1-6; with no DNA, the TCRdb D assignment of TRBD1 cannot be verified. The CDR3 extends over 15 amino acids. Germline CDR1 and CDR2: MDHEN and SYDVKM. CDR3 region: CASSQPPDTVGPLHF.

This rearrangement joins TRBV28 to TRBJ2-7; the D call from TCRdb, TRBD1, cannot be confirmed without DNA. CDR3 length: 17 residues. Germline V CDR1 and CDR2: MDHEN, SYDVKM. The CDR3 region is CASRTPGRGLTPYEQYF. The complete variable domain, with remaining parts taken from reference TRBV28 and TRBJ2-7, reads DVKVTQSSRYLVKRTGEKVFLECVQDMDHENMFWYRQDPGLGLRLIYFSYDVKMKEKGDIPEGYSVSREKKERFSLILESASTNQTSMYLCASRTPGRGLTPYEQYFGPGTRLTVT.

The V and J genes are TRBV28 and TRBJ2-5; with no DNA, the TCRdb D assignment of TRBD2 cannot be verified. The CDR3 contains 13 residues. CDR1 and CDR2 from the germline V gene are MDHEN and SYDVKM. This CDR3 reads CASSLGPGVTQYF.

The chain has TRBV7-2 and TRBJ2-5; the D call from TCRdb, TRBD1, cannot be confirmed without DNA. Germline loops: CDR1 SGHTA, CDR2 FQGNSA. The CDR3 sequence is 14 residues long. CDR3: CASSFHLGGETQYF.

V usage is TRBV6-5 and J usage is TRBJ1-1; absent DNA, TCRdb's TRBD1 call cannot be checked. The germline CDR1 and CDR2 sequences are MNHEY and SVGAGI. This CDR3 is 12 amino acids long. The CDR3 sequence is CASSSATGVAFF.

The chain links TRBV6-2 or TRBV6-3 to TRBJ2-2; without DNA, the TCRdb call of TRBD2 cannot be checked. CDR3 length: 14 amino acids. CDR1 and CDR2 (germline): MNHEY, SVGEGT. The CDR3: CASSYQLGAGELFF.

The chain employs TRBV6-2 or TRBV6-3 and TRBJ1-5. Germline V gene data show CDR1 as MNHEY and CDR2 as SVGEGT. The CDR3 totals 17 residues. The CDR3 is CASSYPSWGGEDQPQHF.

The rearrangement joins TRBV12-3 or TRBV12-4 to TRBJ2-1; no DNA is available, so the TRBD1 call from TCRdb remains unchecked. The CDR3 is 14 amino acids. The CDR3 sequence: CASNIAGGLNEQFF.

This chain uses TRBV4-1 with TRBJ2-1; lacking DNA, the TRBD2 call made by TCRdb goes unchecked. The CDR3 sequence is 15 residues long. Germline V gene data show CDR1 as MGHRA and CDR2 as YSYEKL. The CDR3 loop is CASSPREGGWDEQFF.

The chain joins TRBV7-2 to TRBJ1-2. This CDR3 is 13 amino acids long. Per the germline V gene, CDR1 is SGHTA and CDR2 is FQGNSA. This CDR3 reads CASSFGGVYGYTF.

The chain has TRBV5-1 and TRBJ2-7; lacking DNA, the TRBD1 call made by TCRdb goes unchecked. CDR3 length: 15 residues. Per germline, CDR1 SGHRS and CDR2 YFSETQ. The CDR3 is CASTTRTGVNYEQYF.

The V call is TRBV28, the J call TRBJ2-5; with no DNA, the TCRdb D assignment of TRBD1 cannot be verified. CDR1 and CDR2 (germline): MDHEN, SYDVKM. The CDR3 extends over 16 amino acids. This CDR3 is CASSLIDQGGGETQYF.

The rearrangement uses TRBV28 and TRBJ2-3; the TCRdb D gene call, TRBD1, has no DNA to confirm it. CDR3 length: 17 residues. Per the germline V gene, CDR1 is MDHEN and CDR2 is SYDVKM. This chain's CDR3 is CASSWTTGAPGTDTQYF.